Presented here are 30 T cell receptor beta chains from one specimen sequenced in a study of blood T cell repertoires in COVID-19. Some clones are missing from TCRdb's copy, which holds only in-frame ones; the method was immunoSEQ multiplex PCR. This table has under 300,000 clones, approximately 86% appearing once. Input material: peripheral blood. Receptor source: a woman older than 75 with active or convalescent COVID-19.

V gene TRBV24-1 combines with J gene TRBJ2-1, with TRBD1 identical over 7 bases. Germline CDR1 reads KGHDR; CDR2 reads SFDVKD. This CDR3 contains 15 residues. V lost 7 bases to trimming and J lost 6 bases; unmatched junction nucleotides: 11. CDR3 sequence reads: CATSLSGTVGNEQFF. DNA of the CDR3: TGTGCCACCAGCCTATCCGGGACAGTAGGCAATGAGCAGTTCTTC.

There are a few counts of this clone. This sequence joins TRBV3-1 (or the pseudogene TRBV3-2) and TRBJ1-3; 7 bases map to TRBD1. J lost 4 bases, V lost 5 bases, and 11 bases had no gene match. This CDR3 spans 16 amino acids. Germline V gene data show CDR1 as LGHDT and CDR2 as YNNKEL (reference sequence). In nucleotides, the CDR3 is TGTGCCAGCAGCACCGGACAGGTGTGGTCCGGAAACACCATATATTTT. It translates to CASSTGQVWSGNTIYF.

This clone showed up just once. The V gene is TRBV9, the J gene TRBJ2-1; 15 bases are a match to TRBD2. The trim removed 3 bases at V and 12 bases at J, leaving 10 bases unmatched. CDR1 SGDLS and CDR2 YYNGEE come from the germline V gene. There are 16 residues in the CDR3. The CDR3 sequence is CASSATRTSGGASQFF. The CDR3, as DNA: TGTGCCAGCAGCGCAACAAGGACTAGCGGGGGGGCCTCGCAGTTCTTC.

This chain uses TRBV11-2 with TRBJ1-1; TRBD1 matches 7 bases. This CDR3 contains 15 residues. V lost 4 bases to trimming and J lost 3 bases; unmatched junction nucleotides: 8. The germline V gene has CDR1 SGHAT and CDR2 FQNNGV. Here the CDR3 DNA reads TGTGCCAGCAGCTCCCGACAGGGATCGTACACTGAAGCTTTCTTT. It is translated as CASSSRQGSYTEAFF.

CDR3 in DNA: TGCGCCAGCACCTTTGGCCTGAACAGGGCCTACACTGAAGCTTTCTTT. The encoded protein is CASTFGLNRAYTEAFF. The V and J genes are TRBV5-1 and TRBJ1-1; D is perhaps TRBD1 (6 bases). The CDR3 has 16 residues. Trimming took 6 bases from V and 3 from J, leaving 21 bases between them. Germline V gives CDR1 SGHRS, CDR2 YFSETQ. Supplemented by reference TRBV5-1 and TRBJ1-1, the full variable domain reads KAGVTQTPRYLIKTRGQQVTLSCSPISGHRSVSWYQQTPGQGLQFLFEYFSETQRNKGNFPGRFSGRQFSNSRSEMNVSTLELGDSALYLCASTFGLNRAYTEAFFGQGTRLTVV.

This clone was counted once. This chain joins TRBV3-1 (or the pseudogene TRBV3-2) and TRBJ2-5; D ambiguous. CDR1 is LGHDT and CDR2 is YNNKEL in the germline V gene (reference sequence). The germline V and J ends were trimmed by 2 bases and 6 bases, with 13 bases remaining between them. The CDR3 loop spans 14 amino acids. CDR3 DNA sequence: TGTGCCAGCAGCCAACCAGGCTTTTCGAAGACCCAGTACTTC. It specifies CASSQPGFSKTQYF.

Here the CDR3 DNA reads TGTGCCAGCACGGGACAGGGGAGACCTAATGAAAAACTGTTTTTT. Translated: CASTGQGRPNEKLFF. The J gene is TRBJ1-4, the V gene TRBV6-5, with 10 nucleotides matching TRBD1. V was clipped by 7 bases and J by 3 bases; unmatched bases: 5. CDR1 MNHEY and CDR2 SVGAGI come from the germline V gene. The CDR3 runs 15 residues.

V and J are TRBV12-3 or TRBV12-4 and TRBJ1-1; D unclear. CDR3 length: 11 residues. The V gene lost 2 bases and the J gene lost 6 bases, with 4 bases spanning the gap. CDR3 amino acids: CASSLLAEAFF. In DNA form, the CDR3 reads TGTGCCAGCAGTTTATTAGCTGAAGCTTTCTTT.

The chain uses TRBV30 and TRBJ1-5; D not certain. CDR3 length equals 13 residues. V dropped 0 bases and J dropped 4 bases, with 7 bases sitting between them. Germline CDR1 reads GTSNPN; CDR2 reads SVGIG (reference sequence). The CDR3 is CAWSVSGNQPQHF. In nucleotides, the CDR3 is TGTGCCTGGAGTGTGTCGGGGAATCAGCCCCAGCATTTT.

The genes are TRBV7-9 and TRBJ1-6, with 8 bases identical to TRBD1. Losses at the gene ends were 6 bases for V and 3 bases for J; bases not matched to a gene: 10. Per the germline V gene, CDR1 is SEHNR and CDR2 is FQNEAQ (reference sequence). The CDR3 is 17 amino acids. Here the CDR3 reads CASSYLPGTGYNSPLHF. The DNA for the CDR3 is TGTGCCAGCAGTTACCTCCCCGGGACAGGCTATAATTCACCCCTCCACTTT.

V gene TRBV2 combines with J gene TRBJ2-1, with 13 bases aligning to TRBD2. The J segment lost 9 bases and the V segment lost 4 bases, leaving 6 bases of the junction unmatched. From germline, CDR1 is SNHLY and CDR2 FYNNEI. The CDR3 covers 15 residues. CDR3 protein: CASSVTSGGAFEQFF. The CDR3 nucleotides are TGTGCCAGCAGTGTAACTAGCGGGGGGGCTTTTGAGCAGTTCTTC.

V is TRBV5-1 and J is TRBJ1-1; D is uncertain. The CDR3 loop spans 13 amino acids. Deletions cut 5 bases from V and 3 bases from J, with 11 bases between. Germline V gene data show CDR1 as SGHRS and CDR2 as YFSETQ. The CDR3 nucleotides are TGCGCCAGCAGACCAACTCCTTACACTGAAGCTTTCTTT. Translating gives CASRPTPYTEAFF.

CDR3 DNA sequence: TGTGCCAGCAGCCGAGGACTAGACTTCTCCTACGAGCAGTACTTC. Translated, it gives CASSRGLDFSYEQYF. The chain links TRBV3-1 (or the pseudogene TRBV3-2) to TRBJ2-7; 7 bases align to TRBD2. The CDR3 has 15 residues. The germline gives CDR1 LGHDT, CDR2 YNNKEL (reference sequence). With 4 bases clipped from V and 0 bases from J, the junction kept 6 bases outside the gene matches.

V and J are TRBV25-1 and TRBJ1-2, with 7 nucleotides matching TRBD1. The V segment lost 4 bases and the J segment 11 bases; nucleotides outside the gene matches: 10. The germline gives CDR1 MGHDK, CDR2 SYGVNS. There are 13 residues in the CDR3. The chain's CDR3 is CASSVYPTGPYTF. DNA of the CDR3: TGTGCCAGCAGTGTCTACCCGACAGGGCCATACACCTTC.

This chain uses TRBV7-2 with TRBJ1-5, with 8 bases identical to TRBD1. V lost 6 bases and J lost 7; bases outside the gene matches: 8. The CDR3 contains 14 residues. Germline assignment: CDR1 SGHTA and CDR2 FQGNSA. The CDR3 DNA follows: TGTGCCAGCAGACCAGGGGGCTGGGGACAGCCCCAGCATTTT. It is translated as CASRPGGWGQPQHF. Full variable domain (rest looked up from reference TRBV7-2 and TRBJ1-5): GAGVSQSPSNKVTEKGKDVELRCDPISGHTALYWYRQSLGQGLEFLIYFQGNSAPDKSGLPSDRFSAERTGGSVSTLTIQRTQQEDSAVYLCASRPGGWGQPQHFGDGTRLSIL.

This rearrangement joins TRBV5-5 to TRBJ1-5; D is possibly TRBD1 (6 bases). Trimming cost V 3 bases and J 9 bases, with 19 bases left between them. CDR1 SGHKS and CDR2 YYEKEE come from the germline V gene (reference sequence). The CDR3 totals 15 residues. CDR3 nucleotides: TGTGCCAGCAGCTCTTACAGGGACGATCGTCGGCCCCAGCATTTT. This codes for CASSSYRDDRRPQHF.

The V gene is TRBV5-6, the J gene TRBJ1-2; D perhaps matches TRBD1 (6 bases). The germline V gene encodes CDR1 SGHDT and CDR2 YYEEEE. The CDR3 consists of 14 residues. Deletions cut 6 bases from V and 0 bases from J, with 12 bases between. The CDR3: CASTRTAPNYGYTF. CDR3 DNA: TGTGCCAGCACCCGGACAGCCCCTAACTATGGCTACACCTTC.

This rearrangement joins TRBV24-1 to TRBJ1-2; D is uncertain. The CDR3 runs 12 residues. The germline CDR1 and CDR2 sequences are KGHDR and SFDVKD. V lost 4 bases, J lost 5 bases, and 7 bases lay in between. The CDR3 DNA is TGTGCCACCAGTGACAAGAGGTATGGCTACACCTTC. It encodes CATSDKRYGYTF.

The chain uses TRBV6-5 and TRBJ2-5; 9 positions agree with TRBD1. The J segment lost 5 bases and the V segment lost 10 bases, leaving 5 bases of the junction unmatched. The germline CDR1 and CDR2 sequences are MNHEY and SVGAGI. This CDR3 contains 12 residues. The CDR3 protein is CAMGQGRETQYF. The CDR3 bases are TGTGCCATGGGACAGGGTAGGGAGACCCAGTACTTC.

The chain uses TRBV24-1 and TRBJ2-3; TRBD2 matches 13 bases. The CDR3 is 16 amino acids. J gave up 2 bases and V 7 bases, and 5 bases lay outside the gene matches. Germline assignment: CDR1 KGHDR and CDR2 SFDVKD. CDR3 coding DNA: TGTGCCACCAGCCTAACTAGCGGGGGGGCCACAGATACGCAGTATTTT. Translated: CATSLTSGGATDTQYF.

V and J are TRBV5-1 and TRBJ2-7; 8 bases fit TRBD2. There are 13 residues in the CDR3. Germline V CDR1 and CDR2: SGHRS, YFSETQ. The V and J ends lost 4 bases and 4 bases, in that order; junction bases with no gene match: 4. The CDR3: CASSPGTRYEQYF. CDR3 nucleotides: TGCGCCAGCAGCCCCGGGACTAGATACGAGCAGTACTTC.

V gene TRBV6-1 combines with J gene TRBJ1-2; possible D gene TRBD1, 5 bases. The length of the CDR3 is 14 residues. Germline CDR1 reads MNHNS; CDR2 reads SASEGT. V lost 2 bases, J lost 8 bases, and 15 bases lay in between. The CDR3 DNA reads TGTGCCAGCAGTGAATCAGTCCAGGGAGGGGGCTACACCTTC. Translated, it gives CASSESVQGGGYTF.

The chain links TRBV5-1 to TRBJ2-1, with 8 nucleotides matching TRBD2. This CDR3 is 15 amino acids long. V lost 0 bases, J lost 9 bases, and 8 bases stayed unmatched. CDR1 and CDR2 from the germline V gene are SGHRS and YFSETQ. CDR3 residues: CASSLGVAGWGEQFF. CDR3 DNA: TGCGCCAGCAGCTTGGGGGTAGCGGGATGGGGTGAGCAGTTCTTC.

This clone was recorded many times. The CDR3 nucleotides read TGTGCCAGCAGCCAAGGGACAGGGGTTGGCTACACCTTC. Protein product: CASSQGTGVGYTF. This chain connects TRBV14 to TRBJ1-2; 9 positions agree with TRBD1. The CDR3 covers 13 residues. The germline gives CDR1 SGHDN, CDR2 FVKESK. The V segment lost 1 base and the J segment 7 bases; nucleotides outside the gene matches: 1.

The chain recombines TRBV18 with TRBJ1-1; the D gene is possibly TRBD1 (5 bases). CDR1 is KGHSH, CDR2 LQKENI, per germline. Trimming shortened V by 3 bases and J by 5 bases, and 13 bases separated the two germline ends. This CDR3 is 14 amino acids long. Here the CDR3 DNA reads TGTGCCAGCTCACCCCGACAGATGCAGACTGAAGCTTTCTTT. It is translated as CASSPRQMQTEAFF.

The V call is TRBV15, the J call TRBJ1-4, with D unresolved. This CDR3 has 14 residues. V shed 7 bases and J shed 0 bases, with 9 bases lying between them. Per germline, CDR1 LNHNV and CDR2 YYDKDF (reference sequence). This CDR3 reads CATNSGTTNEKLFF. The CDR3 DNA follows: TGTGCCACCAACTCCGGGACAACTAATGAAAAACTGTTTTTT.

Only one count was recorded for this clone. This CDR3 reads CASSPSSGVYNEQFF. CDR3 nucleotide sequence: TGTGCCAGCAGTCCCTCTAGCGGGGTTTACAATGAGCAGTTCTTC. This chain joins TRBV9 and TRBJ2-1, with 9 positions matching TRBD2. CDR1 is SGDLS, CDR2 YYNGEE, per germline. The V segment lost 5 bases and the J segment 4 bases; nucleotides outside the gene matches: 7. The length of the CDR3 is 15 residues.

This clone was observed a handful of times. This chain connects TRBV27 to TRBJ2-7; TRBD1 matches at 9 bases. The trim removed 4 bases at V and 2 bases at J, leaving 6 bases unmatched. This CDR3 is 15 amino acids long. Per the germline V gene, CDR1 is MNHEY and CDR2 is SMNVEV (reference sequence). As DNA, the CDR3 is TGTGCCAGCAGTTGGTCCGGGACAGGGCCCTACGAGCAGTACTTC. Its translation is CASSWSGTGPYEQYF.

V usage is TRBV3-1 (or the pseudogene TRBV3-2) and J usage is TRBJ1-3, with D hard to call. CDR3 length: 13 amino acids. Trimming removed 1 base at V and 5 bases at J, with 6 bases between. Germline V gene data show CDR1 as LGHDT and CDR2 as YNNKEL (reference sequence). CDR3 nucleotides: TGTGCCAGCAGCCAAGTTGGCCGAAACACCATATATTTT. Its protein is CASSQVGRNTIYF.

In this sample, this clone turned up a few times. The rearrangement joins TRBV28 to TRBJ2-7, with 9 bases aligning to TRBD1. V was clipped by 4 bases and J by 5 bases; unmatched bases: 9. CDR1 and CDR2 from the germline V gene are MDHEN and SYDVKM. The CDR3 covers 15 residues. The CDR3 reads CASSSPGTGFNEQYF. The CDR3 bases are TGTGCCAGCAGTTCGCCGGGGACAGGGTTCAACGAGCAGTACTTC.